This T cell receptor (beta chain) was sequenced during a study of shared clonotypes between healthy human individuals. Here immunoSEQ multiplex PCR was the method, and the copy in TCRdb shows in-frame clones only, minus some. The data show some 2,100,000 clones, about 93% seen once. Positive CCR7 selection of CD45RO-negative cells yielded the naive CD8 cells, and terminally differentiated effector memory CD45RA+ cells were excluded. A note on this clone: No antigen is known for it.

V shed 0 bases and J shed 0 bases, with 20 bases lying between them. CDR3 length equals 20 residues. Germline V gene lookup returns CDR1 SGHVS and CDR2 FQNEAQ. Study-wide results and limits: Sampling was confined to blood; repertoires within tissues likely differ. Inspection by rarefaction showed sorted-subset sequencing to be incomplete despite large depth. How much donors shared clonotypes was expected to be affected by sequencing depth.

Sequencing was done on a sample of naive CD8+ T cells from PBMCs. The receptor was derived from a man aged 18 to 30 in good health. Some clones in this sample may be carry-over from other donors' samples. The chain links TRBV7-8 to TRBJ2-2; D unresolved. For the CDR3, the DNA is TGTGCCAGCAGCTTAGCAGCGAGCTACTACCCAACAACGAACACCGGGGAGCTGTTTTTT. It specifies CASSLAASYYPTTNTGELFF.